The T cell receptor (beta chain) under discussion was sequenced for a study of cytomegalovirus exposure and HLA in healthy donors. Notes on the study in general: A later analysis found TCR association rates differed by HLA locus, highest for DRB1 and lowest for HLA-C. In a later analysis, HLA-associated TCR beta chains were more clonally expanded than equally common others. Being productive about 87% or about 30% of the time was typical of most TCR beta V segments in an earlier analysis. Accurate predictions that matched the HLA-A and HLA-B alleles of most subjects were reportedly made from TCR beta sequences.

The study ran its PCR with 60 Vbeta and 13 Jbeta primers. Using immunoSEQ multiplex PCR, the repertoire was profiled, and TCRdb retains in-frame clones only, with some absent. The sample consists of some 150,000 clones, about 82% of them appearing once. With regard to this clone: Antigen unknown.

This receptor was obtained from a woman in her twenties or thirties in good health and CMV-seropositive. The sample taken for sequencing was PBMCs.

This CDR3 is CASSAGQGAYTEAFF. The CDR3 bases are TGTGCCAGCAGCGCAGGACAGGGGGCGTACACTGAAGCTTTCTTT. V gene TRBV7-9 combines with J gene TRBJ1-1, with 11 bases matching TRBD1. Germline V gene lookup returns CDR1 SEHNR and CDR2 FQNEAQ (reference sequence). The CDR3 sequence is 15 residues long. Trimming took 5 bases from V and 3 from J; bases not matched to a gene: 5.